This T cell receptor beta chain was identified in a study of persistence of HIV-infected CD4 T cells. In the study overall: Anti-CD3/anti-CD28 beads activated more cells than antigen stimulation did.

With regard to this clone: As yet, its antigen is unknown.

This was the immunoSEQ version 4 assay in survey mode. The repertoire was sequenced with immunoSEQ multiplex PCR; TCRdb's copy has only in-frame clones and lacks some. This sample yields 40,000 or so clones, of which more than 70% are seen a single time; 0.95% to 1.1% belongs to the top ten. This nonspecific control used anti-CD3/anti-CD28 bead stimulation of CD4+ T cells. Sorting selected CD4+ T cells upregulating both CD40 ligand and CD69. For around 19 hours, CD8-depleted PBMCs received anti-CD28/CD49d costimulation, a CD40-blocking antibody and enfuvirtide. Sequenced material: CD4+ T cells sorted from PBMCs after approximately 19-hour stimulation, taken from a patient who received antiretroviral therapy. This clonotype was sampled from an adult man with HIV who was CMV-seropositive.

The CDR3 DNA reads as TGCAGTGCTAGTTCCCATCTGTCCGGCTCCTACGAGCAGTACTTC. Translated, it gives CSASSHLSGSYEQYF. This rearrangement joins TRBV20-1 to TRBJ2-7; no clear D gene. The CDR3 has 15 residues. Trimming took off 3 bases at V and 0 bases at J, with 15 bases between the two ends. The germline CDR1 and CDR2 sequences are DFQATT and SNEGSKA (reference sequence).